These 8 T cell receptor beta chains were all obtained from the same sample, sequenced in a study of cytomegalovirus exposure and HLA in healthy donors. PCR primers comprised 60 Vbeta and 13 Jbeta primers. Data came from immunoSEQ multiplex PCR; TCRdb stores just in-frame clones and leaves some out. The repertoire consists of 100,000 to 120,000 clones, with about 73% occurring once and the leading ten covering 1% to 1.5%. The sample taken for sequencing was PBMCs. Receptors were obtained from a woman under 40 in good health and CMV-seronegative.

The rearrangement links TRBV4-3 to TRBJ1-1, with 9 nucleotides matching TRBD1. CDR3 length equals 17 residues. The V gene end was trimmed by 0 bases and the J gene end by 3 bases; junction bases not matched to a gene: 8. CDR1 and CDR2 (germline): LGHNA, YSLEER. CDR3 residues: CASSQEILTGGHTEAFF. DNA of the CDR3: TGCGCCAGCAGCCAAGAAATCCTAACAGGGGGCCACACTGAAGCTTTCTTT.

This chain connects TRBV7-8 to TRBJ1-2, with TRBD1 identical over 7 bases. The J segment lost 1 base and the V segment lost 5 bases, leaving 4 bases of the junction unmatched. Germline V CDR1 and CDR2: SGHVS, FQNEAQ. The CDR3 covers 14 residues. The CDR3 here is CASSVRDSNYGYTF. For the CDR3, the DNA is TGTGCCAGCAGCGTCCGGGACAGTAACTATGGCTACACCTTC.

V usage is TRBV4-1 and J usage is TRBJ2-1; no clear D gene. V shed 3 bases and J shed 2 bases, with 11 bases lying between them. The CDR3 runs 15 residues. Germline assignment: CDR1 MGHRA and CDR2 YSYEKL. The CDR3 is CASSQIRVTYNEQFF. The CDR3 coding sequence is TGCGCCAGCAGCCAGATCCGGGTCACCTACAATGAGCAGTTCTTC.

This clone came up a few times. The chain uses TRBV6-1 and TRBJ1-6; TRBD1 agrees at 7 bases. J gave up 7 bases and V 0 bases, and 12 bases lay outside the gene matches. The CDR3 is made up of 18 amino acids. Looked up from germline, CDR1 is MNHNS and CDR2 is SASEGT. The CDR3 DNA follows: TGTGCCAGCAGTGAAGCCAACGCCGGACAGGCTTGGAATTCACCCCTCCACTTT. Translation gives CASSEANAGQAWNSPLHF.

V usage is TRBV11-2 and J usage is TRBJ1-2; D is undetermined. V shed 0 bases and J shed 5 bases, with 10 bases lying between them. This CDR3 contains 14 residues. Looked up from germline, CDR1 is SGHAT and CDR2 is FQNNGV. The CDR3 DNA is TGTGCCAGCAGCTTAGACCCGGCGGATTATGGCTACACCTTC. This encodes CASSLDPADYGYTF.

The V gene is TRBV7-2, the J gene TRBJ2-2; 7 bases match TRBD1. Germline lookup yields CDR1 SGHTA and CDR2 FQGNSA. This CDR3 has 15 residues. The junction had 6 bases not matched to a gene; V was cut back by 4 bases and J by 4 bases. The CDR3 sequence is CASSSRGRITGELFF. CDR3 nucleotides: TGTGCCAGCAGCTCGAGGGGGCGAATCACCGGGGAGCTGTTTTTT.

The chain has TRBV2 and TRBJ2-7, with D perhaps TRBD2 (5 bases). In germline, CDR1 is SNHLY, CDR2 FYNNEI. CDR3 size: 14 residues. The germline V and J ends were trimmed by 0 bases and 5 bases, with 11 bases remaining between them. The CDR3 nucleotides are TGTGCCAGCAGTGAAGCTAGGAGGCCCCACGAGCAGTACTTC. Its translation: CASSEARRPHEQYF.

In its sample, this clone was seen once. The chain has TRBV18 and TRBJ2-7, with D perhaps TRBD2 (6 bases). Germline values: CDR1 KGHSH, CDR2 LQKENI. CDR3 length equals 14 residues. Trimming shortened V by 2 bases and J by 5 bases, and 13 bases separated the two germline ends. CDR3 nucleotides: TGTGCCAGCTCACCAGGAGGGTCCAGGGACGAGCAGTACTTC. This translates into CASSPGGSRDEQYF.